These T cell receptor beta chains were read from a single sample in a study of cytomegalovirus exposure and HLA in healthy donors. Some clones are missing from TCRdb's copy, which holds only in-frame ones; the method was immunoSEQ multiplex PCR. The table records 75,000 to 90,000 clones, 60% to 75% of them present only once. Material: PBMCs. The receptors stem from a woman aged 40 to 49 in good health and CMV-seropositive. Each CDR3 is given with its conserved first and last residue. Fields, in order: J gene, D gene, V gene, clone size, CDR3 DNA, CDR3 protein. The D gene is left open where the match is weak. A row's size may be missing; if present it is once, few, many or a size class.

J gene: TRBJ2-7; D gene: NA; V gene: TRBV7-5; clone size: NA; CDR3 DNA: TGTGCCAGAAGCAGCGACAGCTACGAGCAGTACTTC; CDR3 protein: CARSSDSYEQYF
J gene: TRBJ2-5; D gene: TRBD1; V gene: TRBV7-2; clone size: NA; CDR3 DNA: TGTGCCAGCAGCTTGCAGGGGGCTGAGACCCAGTACTTC; CDR3 protein: CASSLQGAETQYF
J gene: TRBJ2-5; D gene: TRBD2; V gene: TRBV29-1; clone size: medium-sized; CDR3 DNA: TGCAGCGGGGAGGAAGGTGCGGGGGACGGACAGACCCAGTACTTC; CDR3 protein: CSGEEGAGDGQTQYF
J gene: TRBJ2-7; D gene: TRBD2; V gene: TRBV10-2; clone size: NA; CDR3 DNA: TGCGCCAGCAGTGAAGGGGGACTAGCGGGGCCGAACTACGAGCAGTACTTC; CDR3 protein: CASSEGGLAGPNYEQYF
J gene: TRBJ2-7; D gene: TRBD2; V gene: TRBV7-9; clone size: few; CDR3 DNA: TGTGCCAGCAGCTTAGGAGCATTAGCGGGAGGGGACTCCGAGCAGTACTTC; CDR3 protein: CASSLGALAGGDSEQYF
J gene: TRBJ1-3; D gene: NA; V gene: TRBV4-3; clone size: NA; CDR3 DNA: TGCGCCAGCAGCCAAGCTACCCCGGGAAACACCATATATTTT; CDR3 protein: CASSQATPGNTIYF
J gene: TRBJ2-1; D gene: TRBD2; V gene: TRBV6-1; clone size: NA; CDR3 DNA: TGTGCCAGCGGTATGTCGGGGGGGCGTTACAATGAGCAGTTCTTC; CDR3 protein: CASGMSGGRYNEQFF
J gene: TRBJ1-3; D gene: TRBD1; V gene: TRBV30; clone size: NA; CDR3 DNA: TGTGCCTGGTCACCTCGGGACAGGGCTGGAAACACCATATATTTT; CDR3 protein: CAWSPRDRAGNTIYF
J gene: TRBJ2-7; D gene: TRBD2; V gene: TRBV10-2; clone size: NA; CDR3 DNA: TGCGCCAGCAGCGGGACTAGCGGGTATTACGAGCAGTACTTC; CDR3 protein: CASSGTSGYYEQYF
J gene: TRBJ1-2; D gene: NA; V gene: TRBV2; clone size: NA; CDR3 DNA: TGTGCCAGCAGGGAGAGACACGGGAATGGCTACACCTTC; CDR3 protein: CASRERHGNGYTF
J gene: TRBJ2-7; D gene: TRBD1; V gene: TRBV9; clone size: NA; CDR3 DNA: TGTGCCAGCAGCGTAGGACAGGGGGTCTCCTACGAGCAGTACTTC; CDR3 protein: CASSVGQGVSYEQYF
J gene: TRBJ1-6; D gene: NA; V gene: TRBV28; clone size: NA; CDR3 DNA: TGTGCCAGCAGTTTCGGGAATTCACCCCTCCACTTT; CDR3 protein: CASSFGNSPLHF
J gene: TRBJ1-2; D gene: TRBD1; V gene: TRBV6-5; clone size: NA; CDR3 DNA: TGTGCCTCTTGGAGGGGACAGAGTAACTATGGCTACACCTTC; CDR3 protein: CASWRGQSNYGYTF
J gene: TRBJ1-2; D gene: TRBD1; V gene: TRBV6-5; clone size: many; CDR3 DNA: TGTGCCAGCAGAAAGCAGGGGGCCGGCTATGGCTACACCTTC; CDR3 protein: CASRKQGAGYGYTF
J gene: TRBJ1-1; D gene: NA; V gene: TRBV9; clone size: few; CDR3 DNA: TGTGCCAGCAGCGTAGCTCCAGTGAACACTGAAGCTTTCTTT; CDR3 protein: CASSVAPVNTEAFF
J gene: TRBJ1-4; D gene: NA; V gene: TRBV29-1; clone size: NA; CDR3 DNA: TGCAGCGTTGAGGGGGGAGGAGGAAAACTGTTTTTT; CDR3 protein: CSVEGGGGKLFF
J gene: TRBJ1-2; D gene: NA; V gene: TRBV4-1; clone size: few; CDR3 DNA: TGCGCCAGCAGCCACCAGGGGTCTGGGTATGGCTACACCTTC; CDR3 protein: CASSHQGSGYGYTF
J gene: TRBJ1-2; D gene: NA; V gene: TRBV6-1; clone size: NA; CDR3 DNA: TGTGCCAGCAGTGAATCGGGACTACACTATGGCTACACCTTC; CDR3 protein: CASSESGLHYGYTF
J gene: TRBJ2-7; D gene: NA; V gene: TRBV6-6; clone size: NA; CDR3 DNA: TGTGCCAGCAACTTACAGGGATCGGGGTACGAGCAGTACTTC; CDR3 protein: CASNLQGSGYEQYF
J gene: TRBJ2-5; D gene: TRBD2; V gene: TRBV7-7; clone size: NA; CDR3 DNA: TGTGCTAGCAGCTTACTAGCGGGGGGCCAGGAGACCCAGTACTTC; CDR3 protein: CASSLLAGGQETQYF
J gene: TRBJ1-1; D gene: NA; V gene: TRBV18; clone size: few; CDR3 DNA: TGTGCCAGCTCACCAGTGGGGAGTGGGGTCACTGAAGCTTTCTTT; CDR3 protein: CASSPVGSGVTEAFF
J gene: TRBJ1-1; D gene: TRBD1; V gene: TRBV2; clone size: NA; CDR3 DNA: TGTGCCAGCAGTGAAAGACAGGGAGCTGAAGCTTTCTTT; CDR3 protein: CASSERQGAEAFF
J gene: TRBJ1-2; D gene: NA; V gene: TRBV6-5; clone size: NA; CDR3 DNA: TGTGCCAGCAGTTACGCGGGGGGGACCTATGGCTACACCTTC; CDR3 protein: CASSYAGGTYGYTF
J gene: TRBJ1-2; D gene: NA; V gene: TRBV28; clone size: NA; CDR3 DNA: TGTGCCAGCAGTTTGGGGGCAGCGGGGGGCTATGGCTACACCTTC; CDR3 protein: CASSLGAAGGYGYTF
J gene: TRBJ2-1; D gene: TRBD2; V gene: TRBV7-2; clone size: once; CDR3 DNA: TGTGCCAGCAGCCCAAGCGGGAGTTCGCTTGGGGGTGAGCAGTTCTTC; CDR3 protein: CASSPSGSSLGGEQFF
J gene: TRBJ2-1; D gene: TRBD1; V gene: TRBV19; clone size: NA; CDR3 DNA: TGTGCCAGTAGTACGGGGACAGGGGGTTACAATGAGCAGTTCTTC; CDR3 protein: CASSTGTGGYNEQFF
J gene: TRBJ2-7; D gene: TRBD1; V gene: TRBV5-1; clone size: NA; CDR3 DNA: TGCGCCAGCAGCTCGACGGGACAGGGAATTGGCGAGCAGTACTTC; CDR3 protein: CASSSTGQGIGEQYF
J gene: TRBJ1-1; D gene: TRBD1; V gene: TRBV29-1; clone size: NA; CDR3 DNA: TGCAGCGTCCCCCGGGACAGGGGTATGAACACTGAAGCTTTCTTT; CDR3 protein: CSVPRDRGMNTEAFF
J gene: TRBJ2-6; D gene: NA; V gene: TRBV5-8; clone size: NA; CDR3 DNA: TGTGCCAGCAGCTCCCCGTCAGACTCGACGGACTTTGGGGCCAACGTCCTGACTTTC; CDR3 protein: CASSSPSDSTDFGANVLTF
J gene: TRBJ1-2; D gene: NA; V gene: TRBV5-4; clone size: NA; CDR3 DNA: TGTGCCAGCAGCTTCGACAAGTATGGCTACACCTTC; CDR3 protein: CASSFDKYGYTF
J gene: TRBJ1-4; D gene: NA; V gene: TRBV4-1; clone size: few; CDR3 DNA: TGCGCCAGCAGCCAACAGGCTTTTAATGAAAAACTGTTTTTT; CDR3 protein: CASSQQAFNEKLFF
J gene: TRBJ2-3; D gene: TRBD1; V gene: TRBV6-5; clone size: NA; CDR3 DNA: TGTGCCAGCAGTTCGGGACAGGGAGGCACAGATACGCAGTATTTT; CDR3 protein: CASSSGQGGTDTQYF
J gene: TRBJ1-1; D gene: TRBD1; V gene: TRBV6-1; clone size: NA; CDR3 DNA: TGTGCCAGCAGTGAGACAGGGGGTTTTGAAGCTTTCTTT; CDR3 protein: CASSETGGFEAFF
J gene: TRBJ2-2; D gene: NA; V gene: TRBV6-5; clone size: NA; CDR3 DNA: TGTGCCAGCAGTCGAGGGGGAGCTGGAACCGGGGAGCTGTTTTTT; CDR3 protein: CASSRGGAGTGELFF
J gene: TRBJ1-1; D gene: TRBD1; V gene: TRBV29-1; clone size: NA; CDR3 DNA: TGCAGCGCGACTAAGACAGGGGGCACTGAAGCTTTCTTT; CDR3 protein: CSATKTGGTEAFF